The present T cell receptor (beta chain) was sequenced within a study of T cells in Graves' hyperthyroidism and ophthalmopathy. This clonotype appeared many times. Inclusion characteristics of ophthalmopathy patients comprised a Clinical Activity Score of at least 3, a NOSPECS grade of at least 4, and duration under 3 months. For the diagnoses, clinical symptoms, serum thyroxine and TRAb, thyroid ultrasound and orbital computed tomography were used. TCR beta CDR3 regions were amplified from RNA transcripts. In the first-round RT-PCR of the TCR CDR3, the HTBI primer set was used. Each CDR3 protein is one row after TCRdb ran MiXCR on the multiplex PCR reads. The sample records some 300,000 distinct CDR3 sequences, roughly 19% being singletons. The CDR3 is 15 residues long. Trimming took off 2 bases at V and 0 bases at J, with 8 bases between the two ends. Germline loops: CDR1 SNHLY, CDR2 FYNNEI.

The chain recombines TRBV2 with TRBJ1-5; D call uncertain. The sample was blood. The sequence derives from a man aged 45-60 years with Graves' ophthalmopathy. This CDR3 is CASSETRNSNQPQHF. For the CDR3, the DNA is TGTGCCAGCAGTGAAACTCGGAATAGCAATCAGCCCCAGCATTTT.